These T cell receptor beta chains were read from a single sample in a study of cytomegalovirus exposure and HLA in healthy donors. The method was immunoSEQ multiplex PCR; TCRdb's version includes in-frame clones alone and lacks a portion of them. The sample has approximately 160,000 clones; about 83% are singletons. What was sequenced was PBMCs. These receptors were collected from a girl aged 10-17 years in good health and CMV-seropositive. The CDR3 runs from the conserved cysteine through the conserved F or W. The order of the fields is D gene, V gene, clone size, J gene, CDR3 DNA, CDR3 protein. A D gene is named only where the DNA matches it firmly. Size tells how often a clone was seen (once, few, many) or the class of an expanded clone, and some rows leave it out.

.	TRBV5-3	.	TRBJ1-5	TGTGCCAGAAGCTTGAGAGGGGGTAGCAATCAGCCCCAGCATTTT	CARSLRGGSNQPQHF
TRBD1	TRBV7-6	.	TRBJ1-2	TGTGCCAGCAGCTTAGGGGGACAGGGGGTTTCCCCCGCCTATGGCTACACCTTC	CASSLGGQGVSPAYGYTF
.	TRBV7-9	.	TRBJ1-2	TGTGCCAGCAGCTTCAATCGGGGGAGAGCAAACTATGGCTACACCTTC	CASSFNRGRANYGYTF
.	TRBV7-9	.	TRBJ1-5	TGTGCCAGCAGCTTTTCCGCGGGACCCAATCAGCCCCAGCATTTT	CASSFSAGPNQPQHF
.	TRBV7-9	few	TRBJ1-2	TGTGCCAGCAGCATCGTCAACAGCTTCTATGGCTACACCTTC	CASSIVNSFYGYTF
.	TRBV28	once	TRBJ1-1	TGTGCCAGCAGTTCCCTGATAGGGGGGGAGAACACTGAAGCTTTCTTT	CASSSLIGGENTEAFF
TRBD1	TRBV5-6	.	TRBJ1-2	TGTGCCAGCAGCGCAAGGGACAGGGGGCATGTTCATGGCTACACCTTC	CASSARDRGHVHGYTF
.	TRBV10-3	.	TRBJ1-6	TGTGCCACTACAGACGGGGGTGTGGGTGCCCTCCACTTT	CATTDGGVGALHF
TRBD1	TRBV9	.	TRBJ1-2	TGTGCCAGCAGCCGAGAAACAGGGGGTTTAGGTAATGGCTACACCTTC	CASSRETGGLGNGYTF
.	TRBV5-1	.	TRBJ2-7	TGCGCCAGCAGCTTGGGACAGTCCTACGAGCAGTACTTC	CASSLGQSYEQYF
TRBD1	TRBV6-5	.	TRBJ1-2	TGTGCCAGCAGTTACTCGACAGGGGCCTCTAACTATGGCTACACCTTC	CASSYSTGASNYGYTF
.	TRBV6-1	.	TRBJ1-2	TGTGCCAGCAGCCCGGCGGCCCGCGGCTACACCTTC	CASSPAARGYTF
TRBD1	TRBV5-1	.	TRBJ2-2	TGCGCCAGCAGCGCCGGACAGGGTTTCGGGGAGCTGTTTTTT	CASSAGQGFGELFF
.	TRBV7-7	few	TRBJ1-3	TGTGCTAGCAGCCGGGACTCGAGCTCTGGAAACACCATATATTTT	CASSRDSSSGNTIYF
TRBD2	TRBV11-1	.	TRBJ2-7	TGTGCCAGCAGCTTAGGGCGCGGGGGGAGCTCCTACGAGCAGTACTTC	CASSLGRGGSSYEQYF
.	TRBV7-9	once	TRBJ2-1	TGTGCCAGCAGCTGGATCAGGGAAACCTACAATGAGCAGTTCTTC	CASSWIRETYNEQFF
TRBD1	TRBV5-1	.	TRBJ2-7	TGCGCCAGCAGCTTGGTAGGGGGCCCCTCTTACGAGCAGTACTTC	CASSLVGGPSYEQYF
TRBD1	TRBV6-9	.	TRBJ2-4	TGTGCCAGCAGCCGTCAAAACTCCGGGACAGGGGGGATTGGGGCCAAAAACAGTCAGTACTTC	CASSRQNSGTGGIGAKNSQYF
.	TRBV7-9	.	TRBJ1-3	TGTGCCAGCAGCTCCGGAGGGCTTGCTGGAAACACCATATATTTT	CASSSGGLAGNTIYF
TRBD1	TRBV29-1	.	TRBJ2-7	TGCAGCGCCAACCTTGGGACAGGGGGCCTCGAGCGGGCCTACGAGCAGTACTTC	CSANLGTGGLERAYEQYF
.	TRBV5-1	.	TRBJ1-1	TGCGCCAGCAGCTTGAGTCAGGGGTTCACTGAAGCTTTCTTT	CASSLSQGFTEAFF
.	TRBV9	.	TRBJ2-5	TGTGCCAGCAGCGTCGGCGGAGAAGGGACCCAGTACTTC	CASSVGGEGTQYF
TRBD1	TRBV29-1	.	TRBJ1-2	TGCAGCGTGGATGGGACAGGGGGCGGCTACACCTTC	CSVDGTGGGYTF
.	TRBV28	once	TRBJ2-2	TGTGCCGGGGGGACTGTTCCCGGGGAGCTGTTTTTT	CAGGTVPGELFF
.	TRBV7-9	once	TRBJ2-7	TGTGCCAGCAGCTTAACTGGCCGGGACTACGAGCAGTACTTC	CASSLTGRDYEQYF
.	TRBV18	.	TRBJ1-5	TGTGCCAGCTCACCATTAGGAGGCCTTAGCAATCAGCCCCAGCATTTT	CASSPLGGLSNQPQHF
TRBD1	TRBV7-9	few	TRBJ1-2	TGTGCCAGCCCCCCTGGACAGGGCAGCGATGGCTACACCTTC	CASPPGQGSDGYTF
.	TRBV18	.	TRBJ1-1	TGTGCCATCAATCATACTGAAGCTTTCTTT	CAINHTEAFF
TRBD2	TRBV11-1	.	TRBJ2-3	TGTGCCAGCAGCTTGAGCGGGGGGGCCGCAGATACGCAGTATTTT	CASSLSGGAADTQYF
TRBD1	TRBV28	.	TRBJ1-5	TGTGCCTTTAAGGGGACAGGGCGAAGGAGCAATCAGCCCCAGCATTTT	CAFKGTGRRSNQPQHF
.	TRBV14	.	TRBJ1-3	TGTGCCAGCAGCACAGCCCCGGTGGACAGATCCTCTGGAAACACCATATATTTT	CASSTAPVDRSSGNTIYF
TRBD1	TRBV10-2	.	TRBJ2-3	TGCGCCAGCAGTCGCACAGGGGTCGGGACAGATACGCAGTATTTT	CASSRTGVGTDTQYF
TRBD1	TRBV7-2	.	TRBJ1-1	TGTGCCAGCAGCTTAGGACAGGGTTACACTGAAGCTTTCTTT	CASSLGQGYTEAFF
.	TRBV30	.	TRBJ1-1	TGTGCCTGGAGTGTCGGGTTGGACACTGAAGCTTTCTTT	CAWSVGLDTEAFF
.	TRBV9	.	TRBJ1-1	TGTGCCAGCAGCGTAGCTCATGAGGACACTGAAGCTTTCTTT	CASSVAHEDTEAFF
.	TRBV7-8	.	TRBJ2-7	TGTGCCAGCAGCCCTACCCCTGCCCCCTCCTCCTACGAGCAGTACTTC	CASSPTPAPSSYEQYF
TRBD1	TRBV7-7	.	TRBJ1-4	TGTGCTAGCAGCTTAGAACAGGGGGATGAAAAACTGTTTTTT	CASSLEQGDEKLFF
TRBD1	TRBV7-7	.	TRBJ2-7	TGTGCTAGCAGCTTGGGACAGGGAGGGTCCTACGAGCAGTACTTC	CASSLGQGGSYEQYF
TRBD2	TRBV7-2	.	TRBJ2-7	TGTGCCAGCAGCAAAAACCCGGGACTAGTCAACTACGAGCAGTACTTC	CASSKNPGLVNYEQYF
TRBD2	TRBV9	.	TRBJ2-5	TGTGCCAGCAGCGTAGGACGGACTAGCGGCTCTCAAGAGACCCAGTACTTC	CASSVGRTSGSQETQYF
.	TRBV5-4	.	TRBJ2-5	TGTGCCAGCAGCTGGATAGGAACAGGGGAGACCCAGTACTTC	CASSWIGTGETQYF
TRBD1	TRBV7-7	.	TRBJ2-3	TGTGCTAGCAGATTGACAGGGAGCACAGATACGCAGTATTTT	CASRLTGSTDTQYF
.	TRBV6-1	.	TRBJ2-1	TGTGCCAGCAGTGAGACACAGCCCTCGGATGAGCAGTTCTTC	CASSETQPSDEQFF
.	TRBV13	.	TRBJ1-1	TGTGCCAGCAGCGCGGACACGAACACTGAAGCTTTCTTT	CASSADTNTEAFF
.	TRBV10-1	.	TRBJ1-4	TGCGCCAGCGGGAATCCTCTCTCAGGGACAACTAATGAAAAACTGTTTTTT	CASGNPLSGTTNEKLFF
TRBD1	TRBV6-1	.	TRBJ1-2	TGTGCCAGCAGTGAGCGCCGGGACAGGGCATCTAACTATGGCTACACCTTC	CASSERRDRASNYGYTF
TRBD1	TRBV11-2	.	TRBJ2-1	TGTGCCAGCAGCTTCCCTGGACAGGGCTCCTACAATGAGCAGTTCTTC	CASSFPGQGSYNEQFF
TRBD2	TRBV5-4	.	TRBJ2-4	TGTGCCAGCAGCTCGGGCTCTAGCGGGGGTATAAACATTCAGTACTTC	CASSSGSSGGINIQYF